The rows below give T cell receptor beta chains drawn from one sample of a study of blood T cell repertoires in COVID-19. TCRdb's table, derived via immunoSEQ multiplex PCR, lists solely in-frame clones and lacks some. Of nearly 250,000 clones listed, approximately 85% are singletons. Sequenced input: PBMCs or T cells enriched from blood (not recorded which). These receptors were collected from a woman in her fifties or sixties with acute COVID-19. CDR3s include the opening cysteine and the closing phenylalanine or tryptophan. A D gene is named only where the DNA matches it firmly. Clone size is shown for a subset of rows, as once, few, many or a class of expanded clone.

CDR3 protein: CASSGRDGYTF; CDR3 DNA: TGTGCCAGCAGTGGGAGGGATGGCTACACCTTC; J gene: TRBJ1-2; D gene: NA; clone size: NA; V gene: TRBV9
CDR3 protein: CASGLGAGQPQHF; CDR3 DNA: TGTGCTAGTGGTTTGGGGGCTGGTCAGCCCCAGCATTTT; J gene: TRBJ1-5; D gene: NA; clone size: NA; V gene: TRBV12-5
CDR3 protein: CSVERWWGFYGYTF; CDR3 DNA: TGCAGCGTTGAAAGGTGGTGGGGCTTCTATGGCTACACCTTC; J gene: TRBJ1-2; D gene: NA; clone size: NA; V gene: TRBV29-1
CDR3 protein: CASRLALYEQYF; CDR3 DNA: TGTGCCAGCAGACTAGCCCTTTACGAGCAGTACTTC; J gene: TRBJ2-7; D gene: NA; clone size: once; V gene: TRBV6-6
CDR3 protein: CAISDRLLSGNTIYF; CDR3 DNA: TGTGCCATCAGTGACAGACTTCTCTCTGGAAACACCATATATTTT; J gene: TRBJ1-3; D gene: NA; clone size: NA; V gene: TRBV10-3
CDR3 protein: CASSLESSPGNTIYF; CDR3 DNA: TGCGCCAGCAGCTTGGAGAGCTCCCCTGGAAACACCATATATTTT; J gene: TRBJ1-3; D gene: NA; clone size: NA; V gene: TRBV5-1
CDR3 protein: CASSLTGQTNTEAFF; CDR3 DNA: TGTGCCAGCAGCTTAACCGGACAGACGAACACTGAAGCTTTCTTT; J gene: TRBJ1-1; D gene: NA; clone size: NA; V gene: TRBV11-2
CDR3 protein: CASSLPTSGTYEQYF; CDR3 DNA: TGTGCCAGCAGCCTCCCCACTAGCGGAACCTACGAGCAGTACTTC; J gene: TRBJ2-7; D gene: TRBD2; clone size: NA; V gene: TRBV3-1/TRBV3-2
CDR3 protein: CASSFGDRGNEQYF; CDR3 DNA: TGTGCCAGCAGCTTTGGGGACAGGGGAAACGAGCAGTACTTC; J gene: TRBJ2-7; D gene: TRBD1; clone size: NA; V gene: TRBV7-9
CDR3 protein: CASSQGFSDGYTF; CDR3 DNA: TGTGCCAGCAGCCAGGGGTTCTCGGATGGCTACACCTTC; J gene: TRBJ1-2; D gene: NA; clone size: NA; V gene: TRBV6-5
CDR3 protein: CASSSGQTYGYTF; CDR3 DNA: TGTGCCAGCAGCTCTGGACAGACCTATGGCTACACCTTC; J gene: TRBJ1-2; D gene: NA; clone size: NA; V gene: TRBV7-6
CDR3 protein: CASGWGQYSNTGELFF; CDR3 DNA: TGTGCTAGTGGTTGGGGACAGTACTCGAACACCGGGGAGCTGTTTTTT; J gene: TRBJ2-2; D gene: TRBD1; clone size: NA; V gene: TRBV12-5
CDR3 protein: CASSQVDRDTYGYTF; CDR3 DNA: TGCGCCAGCAGCCAAGTGGACAGGGACACCTATGGCTACACCTTC; J gene: TRBJ1-2; D gene: TRBD1; clone size: NA; V gene: TRBV4-1
CDR3 protein: CAWSQGHRTEAFF; CDR3 DNA: TGTGCCTGGAGTCAGGGACACAGGACTGAAGCTTTCTTT; J gene: TRBJ1-1; D gene: NA; clone size: NA; V gene: TRBV30
CDR3 protein: CASSVLGLENEQFF; CDR3 DNA: TGTGCCAGCAGCGTACTCGGTCTAGAGAATGAGCAGTTCTTC; J gene: TRBJ2-1; D gene: NA; clone size: NA; V gene: TRBV9
CDR3 protein: CASSSPISMNTEAFF; CDR3 DNA: TGTGCCAGTAGTTCCCCGATTAGTATGAACACTGAAGCTTTCTTT; J gene: TRBJ1-1; D gene: NA; clone size: NA; V gene: TRBV19
CDR3 protein: CASSLEGRQANEKLFF; CDR3 DNA: TGTGCCAGCAGCTTAGAGGGGAGACAGGCTAATGAAAAACTGTTTTTT; J gene: TRBJ1-4; D gene: NA; clone size: NA; V gene: TRBV7-2
CDR3 protein: CASRLGSGAKGQGYTF; CDR3 DNA: TGTGCCAGTCGGTTAGGATCAGGGGCAAAGGGGCAGGGCTACACCTTC; J gene: TRBJ1-2; D gene: NA; clone size: NA; V gene: TRBV19
CDR3 protein: CASSPGLLYNEQFF; CDR3 DNA: TGTGCCAGCAGCCCGGGACTCCTCTACAATGAGCAGTTCTTC; J gene: TRBJ2-1; D gene: NA; clone size: NA; V gene: TRBV5-5